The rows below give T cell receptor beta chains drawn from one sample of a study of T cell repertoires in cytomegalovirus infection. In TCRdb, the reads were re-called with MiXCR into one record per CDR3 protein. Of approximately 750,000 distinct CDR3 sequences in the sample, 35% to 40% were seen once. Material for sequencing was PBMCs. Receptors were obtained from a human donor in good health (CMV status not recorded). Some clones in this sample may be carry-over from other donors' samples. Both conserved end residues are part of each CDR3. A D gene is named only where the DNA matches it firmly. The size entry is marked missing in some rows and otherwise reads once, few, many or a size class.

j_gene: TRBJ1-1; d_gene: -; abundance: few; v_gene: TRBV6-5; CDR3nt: TGTGCCAGCAGTTATCGGGGGCTGGCTGAAGCTTTCTTT; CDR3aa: CASSYRGLAEAFF
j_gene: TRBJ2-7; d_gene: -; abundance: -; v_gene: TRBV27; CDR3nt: TGTGCCAGCAGTTTATCATCAGGGGTCTTGAGATACGAGCAGTACTTC; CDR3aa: CASSLSSGVLRYEQYF
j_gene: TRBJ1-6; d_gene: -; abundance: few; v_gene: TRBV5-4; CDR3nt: TGTGCCAGCAGCTTGCGGGTGCAGGGCAGCTATAATTCACCCCTCCACTTT; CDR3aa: CASSLRVQGSYNSPLHF
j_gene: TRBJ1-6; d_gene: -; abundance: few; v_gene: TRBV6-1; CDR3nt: TGTGCCAGCAGTCTTGGGAGACAGTCCCACTTTAGCTCCTATAATTCACCCCTCCACTTT; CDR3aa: CASSLGRQSHFSSYNSPLHF
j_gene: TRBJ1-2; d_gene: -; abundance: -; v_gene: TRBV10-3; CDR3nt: TGTGCCATCAGTGAAGTCGGTCAGGGAGGTTTTGGCTACACCTTC; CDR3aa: CAISEVGQGGFGYTF
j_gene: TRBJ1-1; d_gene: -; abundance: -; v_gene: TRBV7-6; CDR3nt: TGTGCCAGCAGCTTGGGAACAGGGAACTCTAACACTGAAGCTTTCTTT; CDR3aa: CASSLGTGNSNTEAFF
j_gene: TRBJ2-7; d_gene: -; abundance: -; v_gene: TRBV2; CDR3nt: TGTGCCAGCAGTGAAGGGGGGACGGGGAGGCTCGAGCAGTACTTC; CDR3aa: CASSEGGTGRLEQYF
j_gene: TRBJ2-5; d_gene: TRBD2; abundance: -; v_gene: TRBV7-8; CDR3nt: TGTGCCAGCAGCTTAGCCGCGGGAGTACGAGAGACCCAGTACTTC; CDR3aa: CASSLAAGVRETQYF
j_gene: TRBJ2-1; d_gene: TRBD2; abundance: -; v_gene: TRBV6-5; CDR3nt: TGTGCCAGCAGTCCTCCTGCGGGAGGAGTGGGTGAGCAGTTCTTC; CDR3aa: CASSPPAGGVGEQFF
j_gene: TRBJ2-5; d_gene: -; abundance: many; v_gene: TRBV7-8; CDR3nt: TGTGCCAGCAGCTTACCCGTTACAGGGATACAAGAGACCCAGTACTTC; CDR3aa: CASSLPVTGIQETQYF
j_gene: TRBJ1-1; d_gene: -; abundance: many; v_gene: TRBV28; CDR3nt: TGTGCCAGCAGTTCAGGCCTGAACACTGAAGCTTTCTTT; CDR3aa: CASSSGLNTEAFF
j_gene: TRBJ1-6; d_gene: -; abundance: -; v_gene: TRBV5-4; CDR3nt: TGTGCCAGCAGCTTTGATAATAATTCACCCCTCCACTTT; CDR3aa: CASSFDNNSPLHF
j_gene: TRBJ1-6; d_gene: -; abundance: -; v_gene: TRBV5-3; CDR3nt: TGTGACAGCAGCTTGTTAAGAAATTCACCCCTCCACTTT; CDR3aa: CDSSLLRNSPLHF
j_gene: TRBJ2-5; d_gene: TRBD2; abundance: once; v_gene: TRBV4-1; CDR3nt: TGTGCCAGCAGCCAAGATTGGGCGGGAGTGGGGGAGACCCAGTACTTC; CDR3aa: CASSQDWAGVGETQYF
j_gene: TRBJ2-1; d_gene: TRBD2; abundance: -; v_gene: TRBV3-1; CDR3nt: TGTGCCAGCAGCCAACTAGCGGGAGTTTATAATGAGCAGTTCTTC; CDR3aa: CASSQLAGVYNEQFF
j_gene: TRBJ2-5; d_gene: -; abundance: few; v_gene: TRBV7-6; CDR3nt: TGTGCCAGCAGCTTAGCGGGGGGGGACAGGGAGACCCAGTACTTC; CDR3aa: CASSLAGGDRETQYF
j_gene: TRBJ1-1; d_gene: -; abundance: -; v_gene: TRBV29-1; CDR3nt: TGCAGCGTCGAAAAGACATGGCAAAGAACTGAAGCTTTCTTT; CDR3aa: CSVEKTWQRTEAFF
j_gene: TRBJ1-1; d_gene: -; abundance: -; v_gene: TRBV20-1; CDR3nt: TGCAGTGCCTGGGGGGTCGACACCACTGAAGCTTTCTTT; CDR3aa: CSAWGVDTTEAFF
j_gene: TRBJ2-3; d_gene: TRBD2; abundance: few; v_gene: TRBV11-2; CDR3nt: TGTGCCAGCAGCCGACTAGCCACGCAGTATTTT; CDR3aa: CASSRLATQYF
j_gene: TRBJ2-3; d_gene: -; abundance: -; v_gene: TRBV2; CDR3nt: TGTGCCAGCACTGTGCCCGCTTCCACTAGCACAGATACGCAGTATTTT; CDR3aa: CASTVPASTSTDTQYF
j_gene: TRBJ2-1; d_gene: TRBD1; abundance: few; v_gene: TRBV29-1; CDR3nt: TGCAGCGTCGTAGGACAGGGGGCTTTGAATGAGCAGTTCTTC; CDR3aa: CSVVGQGALNEQFF
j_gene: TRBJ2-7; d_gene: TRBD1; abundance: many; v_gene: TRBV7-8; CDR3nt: TGTGCCAGCAGCCGACAGGGTACCTACGAGCAGTACTTC; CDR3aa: CASSRQGTYEQYF
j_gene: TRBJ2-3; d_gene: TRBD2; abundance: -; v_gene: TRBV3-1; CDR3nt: TGTGCCAGCAGCTGGCGAGCGGGAGGCAACACAGATACGCAGTATTTT; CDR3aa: CASSWRAGGNTDTQYF
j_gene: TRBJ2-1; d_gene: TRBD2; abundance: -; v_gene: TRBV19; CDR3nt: TGTGCCAGTAGAAGACTAGCGGGAGCCTTATACAATGAGCAGTTCTTC; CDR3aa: CASRRLAGALYNEQFF
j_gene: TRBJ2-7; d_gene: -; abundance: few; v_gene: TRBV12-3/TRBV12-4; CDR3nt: TGTGCCAGCAGTTTACGCCACTCGGCCTACGAGCAGTACTTC; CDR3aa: CASSLRHSAYEQYF
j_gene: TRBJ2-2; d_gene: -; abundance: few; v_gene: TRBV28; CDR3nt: TGTGCCAGCAGTTTATGGACCGCTGGCACCGGGGAGCTGTTTTTT; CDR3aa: CASSLWTAGTGELFF
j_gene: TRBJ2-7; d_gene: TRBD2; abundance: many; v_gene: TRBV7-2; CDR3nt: TGTGCCAGCAGCCGGGGGACTAGCGGGCACGAGCAGTACTTC; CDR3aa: CASSRGTSGHEQYF
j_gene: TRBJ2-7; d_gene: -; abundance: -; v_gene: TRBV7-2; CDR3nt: TGTGCCAGCAGCTTAGAGTTTGCCGTGTACGAGCAGTACTTC; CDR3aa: CASSLEFAVYEQYF
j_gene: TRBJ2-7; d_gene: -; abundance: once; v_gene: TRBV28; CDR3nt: TGTGCCAGCAGGGAGCCTGTCTCCTACGAGCAGTACTTC; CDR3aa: CASREPVSYEQYF
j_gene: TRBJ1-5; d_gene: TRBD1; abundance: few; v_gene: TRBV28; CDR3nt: TGTGCCAGCAGTCCTTACTCGGGACAGGCGATTTTTCAGCCCCAGCATTTT; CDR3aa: CASSPYSGQAIFQPQHF
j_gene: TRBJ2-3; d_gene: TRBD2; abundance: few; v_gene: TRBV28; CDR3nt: TGTGCCAGCAGTTTAAAGCGGGGAATTGGGCGCACAGATACGCAGTATTTT; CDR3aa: CASSLKRGIGRTDTQYF
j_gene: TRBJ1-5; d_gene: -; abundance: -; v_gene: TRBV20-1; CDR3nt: TGCAGTGCTAGCCCCTCTCACAGCAATCAGCCCCAGCATTTT; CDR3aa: CSASPSHSNQPQHF